The subject of this entry is one T cell receptor beta chain. This entry comes from a study of blood T cell repertoires in COVID-19. Background on the study: In each case, the material was cDNA or gDNA derived from T cells, B-cell-depleted T cells, or PBMCs.

Residents of approximately 25 US areas, aged about 18 to 95 years, made up the participants. Which cohort a participant joined came from the clinical history participants gave. Authors' methods: Reference gene primer amplification in the assay estimated nucleated cell counts. Only in-frame clones appear in the TCRdb table, and some are missing; sequencing was by immunoSEQ multiplex PCR. Clonal size and the V and J genes are those of that table, whereas D and trimming came from the DNA. Counted here are just over 300,000 clones, 70% to 90% occurring once; the ten biggest clones make up about 4%. V lost 1 base, J lost 1 base, and 4 bases stayed unmatched. The V gene's germline CDR1 is LGHDT and CDR2 YNNKEL (reference sequence). The CDR3 is 17 amino acids.

Material: PBMCs or T cells enriched from blood (not recorded which). This receptor was identified in a young man who had recovered from COVID-19. This chain connects TRBV3-1 (or the pseudogene TRBV3-2) to TRBJ2-7; 13 positions match TRBD2. CDR3 coding DNA: TGTGCCAGCAGCCAAGGTACACTAGCGGGGGGGTCCTACGAGCAGTACTTC. It specifies CASSQGTLAGGSYEQYF.